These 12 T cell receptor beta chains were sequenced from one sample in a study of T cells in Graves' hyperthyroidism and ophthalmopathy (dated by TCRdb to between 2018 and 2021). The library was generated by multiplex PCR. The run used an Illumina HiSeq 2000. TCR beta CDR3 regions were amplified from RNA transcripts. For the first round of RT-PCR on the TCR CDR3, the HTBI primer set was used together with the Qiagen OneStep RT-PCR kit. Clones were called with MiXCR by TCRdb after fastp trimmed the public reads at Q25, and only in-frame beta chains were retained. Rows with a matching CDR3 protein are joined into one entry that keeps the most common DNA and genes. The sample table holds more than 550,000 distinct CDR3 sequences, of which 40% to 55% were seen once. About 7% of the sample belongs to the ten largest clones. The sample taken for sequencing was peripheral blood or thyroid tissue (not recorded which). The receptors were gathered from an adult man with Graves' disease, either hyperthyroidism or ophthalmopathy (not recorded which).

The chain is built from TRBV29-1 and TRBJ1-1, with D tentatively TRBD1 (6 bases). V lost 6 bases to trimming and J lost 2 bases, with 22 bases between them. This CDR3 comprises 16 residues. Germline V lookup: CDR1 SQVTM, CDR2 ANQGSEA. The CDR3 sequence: CSVGGGGRAANTEAFF. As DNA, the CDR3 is TGCAGCGTCGGGGGGGGCGGCCGGGCAGCAAACACTGAAGCTTTCTTT.

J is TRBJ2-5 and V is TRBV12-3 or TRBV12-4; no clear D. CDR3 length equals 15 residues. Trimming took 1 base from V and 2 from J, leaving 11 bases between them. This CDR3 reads CASSLGVGPQETQYF. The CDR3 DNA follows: TGTGCCAGCAGTTTAGGGGTAGGACCTCAAGAGACCCAGTACTTC.

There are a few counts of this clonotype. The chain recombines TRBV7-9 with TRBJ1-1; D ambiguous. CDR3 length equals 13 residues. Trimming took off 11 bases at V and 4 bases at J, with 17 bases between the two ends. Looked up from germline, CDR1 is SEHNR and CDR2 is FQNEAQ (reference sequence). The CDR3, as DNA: TGTGCCTGGATCGCTGACCCCGGCACTGAAGCTTTCTTT. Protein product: CAWIADPGTEAFF. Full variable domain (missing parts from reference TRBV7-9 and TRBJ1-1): DTGVSQNPRHKITKRGQNVTFRCDPISEHNRLYWYRQTLGQGPEFLTYFQNEAQLEKSRLLSDRFSAERPKGSFSTLEIQRTEQGDSAMYLCAWIADPGTEAFFGQGTRLTVV.

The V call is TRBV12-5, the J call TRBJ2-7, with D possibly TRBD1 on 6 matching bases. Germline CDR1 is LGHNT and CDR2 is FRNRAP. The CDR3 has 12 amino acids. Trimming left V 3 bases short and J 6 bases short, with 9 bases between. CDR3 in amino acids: CASGFKQGEQYF. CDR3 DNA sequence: TGTGCTAGTGGTTTCAAACAGGGCGAGCAGTACTTC. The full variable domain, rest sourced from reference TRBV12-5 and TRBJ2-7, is DARVTQTPRHKVTEMGQEVTMRCQPILGHNTVFWYRQTMMQGLELLAYFRNRAPLDDSGMPKDRFSAEMPDATLATLKIQPSEPRDSAVYFCASGFKQGEQYFGPGTRLTVT.

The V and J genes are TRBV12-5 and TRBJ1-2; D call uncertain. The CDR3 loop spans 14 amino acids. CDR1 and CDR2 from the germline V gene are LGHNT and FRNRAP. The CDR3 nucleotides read TGTGCCAGCAGTCCCCTCGGAGGGCGGGCTGGCTACACCTTC. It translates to CASSPLGGRAGYTF.

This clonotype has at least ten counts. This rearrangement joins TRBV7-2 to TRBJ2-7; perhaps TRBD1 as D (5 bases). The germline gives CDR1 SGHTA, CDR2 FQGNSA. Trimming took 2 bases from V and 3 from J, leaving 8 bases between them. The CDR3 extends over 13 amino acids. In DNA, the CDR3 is TGTGCCAGCAGCTTACGACAGAGCTACGAGCAGTACTTC. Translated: CASSLRQSYEQYF.

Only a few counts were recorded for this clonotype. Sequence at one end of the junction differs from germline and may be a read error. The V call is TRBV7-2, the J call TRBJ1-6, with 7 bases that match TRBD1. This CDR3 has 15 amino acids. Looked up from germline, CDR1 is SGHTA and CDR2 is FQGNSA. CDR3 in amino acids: CANSSHRGSNSPLHF. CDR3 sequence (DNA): TGTGCCAACAGCTCACACAGGGGAAGTAATTCACCCCTCCACTTT.

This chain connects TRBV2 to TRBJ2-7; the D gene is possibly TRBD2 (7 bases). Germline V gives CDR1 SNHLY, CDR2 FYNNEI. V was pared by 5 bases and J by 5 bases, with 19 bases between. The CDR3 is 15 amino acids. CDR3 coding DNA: TGTGCCAGCAGTTCGAAGGGGGGGCATAGGAACGAGCAGTACTTC. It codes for CASSSKGGHRNEQYF.

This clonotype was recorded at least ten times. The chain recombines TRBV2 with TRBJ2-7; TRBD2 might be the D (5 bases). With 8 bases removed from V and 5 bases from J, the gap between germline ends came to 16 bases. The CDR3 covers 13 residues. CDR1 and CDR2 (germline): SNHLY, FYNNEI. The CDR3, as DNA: TGTGCCAGCGGTACGGGATATTCGAACGAGCAGTACTTC. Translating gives CASGTGYSNEQYF.

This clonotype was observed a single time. The CDR3 loop is CASSRVWRRGYEQYF. The DNA of the CDR3 is TGTGCCAGCAGTCGTGTCTGGAGGCGCGGGTACGAGCAGTACTTC. This sequence joins TRBV7-9 and TRBJ2-7, with D possibly being TRBD2 (5 bases). The ends were cut back, 6 bases at V and 4 bases at J, with 19 bases in the middle. Germline assignment: CDR1 SEHNR and CDR2 FQNEAQ (reference sequence). The CDR3 extends over 15 amino acids.

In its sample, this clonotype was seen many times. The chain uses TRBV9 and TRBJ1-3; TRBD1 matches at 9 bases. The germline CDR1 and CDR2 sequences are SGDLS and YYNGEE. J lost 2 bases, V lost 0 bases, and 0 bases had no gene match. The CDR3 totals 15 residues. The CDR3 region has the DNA TGTGCCAGCAGCGTAGGACAGGGGGCTGGAAACACCATATATTTT. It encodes CASSVGQGAGNTIYF.

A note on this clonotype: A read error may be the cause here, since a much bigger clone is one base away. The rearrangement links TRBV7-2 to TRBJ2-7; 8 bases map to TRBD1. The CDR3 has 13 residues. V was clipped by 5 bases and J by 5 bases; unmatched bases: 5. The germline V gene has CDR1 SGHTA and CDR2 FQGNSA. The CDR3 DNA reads TGTGCCAGCAGCGTCGACAGGGGCGACGAGCAGTACTTC. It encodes CASSVDRGDEQYF.